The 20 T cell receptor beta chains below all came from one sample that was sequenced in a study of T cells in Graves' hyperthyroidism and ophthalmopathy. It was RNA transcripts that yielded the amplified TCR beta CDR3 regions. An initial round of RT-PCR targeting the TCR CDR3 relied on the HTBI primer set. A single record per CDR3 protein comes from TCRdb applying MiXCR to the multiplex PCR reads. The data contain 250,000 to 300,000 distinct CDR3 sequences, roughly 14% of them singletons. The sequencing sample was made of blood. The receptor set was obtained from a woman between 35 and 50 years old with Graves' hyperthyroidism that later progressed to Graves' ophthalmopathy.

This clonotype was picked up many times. The CDR3 region is CASTWSPYSYEQYF. The CDR3 DNA is TGTGCCAGCACCTGGTCGCCGTACTCCTACGAGCAGTACTTC. The chain links TRBV2 to TRBJ2-7; no clear D. Trimming removed 7 bases from V and 0 bases from J, with 13 bases in between. CDR1 and CDR2 (germline): SNHLY, FYNNEI. There are 14 residues in the CDR3.

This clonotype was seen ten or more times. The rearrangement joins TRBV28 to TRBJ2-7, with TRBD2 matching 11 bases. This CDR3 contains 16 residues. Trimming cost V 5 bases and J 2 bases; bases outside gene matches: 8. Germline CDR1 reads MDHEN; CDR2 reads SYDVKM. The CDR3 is CASSPGTSGGAYEQYF. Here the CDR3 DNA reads TGTGCCAGCAGTCCCGGGACTAGCGGAGGGGCCTACGAGCAGTACTTC.

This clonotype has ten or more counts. The CDR3 loop is CASSANLLTDEQFF. The CDR3 DNA is TGTGCCAGCAGCGCAAACCTCCTAACTGATGAGCAGTTCTTC. The rearrangement joins TRBV7-2 to TRBJ2-1; no reliable D call. Germline values: CDR1 SGHTA, CDR2 FQGNSA. V dropped 5 bases and J dropped 8 bases, with 16 bases sitting between them. The CDR3 is 14 residues long. The full variable domain, its missing parts supplied by reference TRBV7-2 and TRBJ2-1, is GAGVSQSPSNKVTEKGKDVELRCDPISGHTALYWYRQSLGQGLEFLIYFQGNSAPDKSGLPSDRFSAERTGGSVSTLTIQRTQQEDSAVYLCASSANLLTDEQFFGPGTRLTVL.

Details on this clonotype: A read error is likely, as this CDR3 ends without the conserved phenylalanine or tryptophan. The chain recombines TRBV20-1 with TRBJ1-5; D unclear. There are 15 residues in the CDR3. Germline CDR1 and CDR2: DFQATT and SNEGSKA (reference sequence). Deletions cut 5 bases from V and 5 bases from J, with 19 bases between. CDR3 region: CSAPKVGESHQPQHL. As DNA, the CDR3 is TGCAGTGCTCCTAAAGTCGGGGAGAGCCATCAGCCCCAGCATTTA.

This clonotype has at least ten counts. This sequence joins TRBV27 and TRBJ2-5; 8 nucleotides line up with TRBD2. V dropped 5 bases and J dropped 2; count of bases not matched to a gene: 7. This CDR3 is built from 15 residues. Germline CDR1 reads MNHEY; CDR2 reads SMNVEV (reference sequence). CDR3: CASSPTRLAQETQYF. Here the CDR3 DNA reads TGTGCCAGCAGTCCGACCCGACTAGCGCAAGAGACCCAGTACTTC.

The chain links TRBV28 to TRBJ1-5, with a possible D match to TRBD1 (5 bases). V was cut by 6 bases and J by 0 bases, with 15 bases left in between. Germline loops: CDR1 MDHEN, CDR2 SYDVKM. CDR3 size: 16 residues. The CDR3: CASRPRGGTSNQPQHF. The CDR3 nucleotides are TGTGCCAGCAGGCCACGGGGGGGGACTAGCAATCAGCCCCAGCATTTT.

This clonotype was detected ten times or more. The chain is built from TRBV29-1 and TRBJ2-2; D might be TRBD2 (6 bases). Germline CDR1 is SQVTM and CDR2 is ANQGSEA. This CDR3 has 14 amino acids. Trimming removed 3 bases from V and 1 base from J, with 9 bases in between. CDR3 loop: CSVEGGQNTGELFF. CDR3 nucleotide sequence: TGCAGCGTTGAGGGAGGTCAGAACACCGGGGAGCTGTTTTTT.

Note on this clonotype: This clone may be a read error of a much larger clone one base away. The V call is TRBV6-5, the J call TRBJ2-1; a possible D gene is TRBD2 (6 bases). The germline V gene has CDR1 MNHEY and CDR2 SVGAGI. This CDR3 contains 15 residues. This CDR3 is CASNYRSGAYNEQFF. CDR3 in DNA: TGTGCCAGCAATTACCGTAGCGGAGCCTACAATGAGCAGTTCTTC.

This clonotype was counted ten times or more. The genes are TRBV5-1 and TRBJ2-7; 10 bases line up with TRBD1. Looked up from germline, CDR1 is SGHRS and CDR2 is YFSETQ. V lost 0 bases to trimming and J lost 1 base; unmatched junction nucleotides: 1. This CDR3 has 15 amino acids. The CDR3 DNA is TGCGCCAGCAGCTTGGCGGGACAGGGGTCCTACGAGCAGTACTTC. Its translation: CASSLAGQGSYEQYF. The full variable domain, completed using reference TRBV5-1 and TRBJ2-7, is KAGVTQTPRYLIKTRGQQVTLSCSPISGHRSVSWYQQTPGQGLQFLFEYFSETQRNKGNFPGRFSGRQFSNSRSEMNVSTLELGDSALYLCASSLAGQGSYEQYFGPGTRLTVT.

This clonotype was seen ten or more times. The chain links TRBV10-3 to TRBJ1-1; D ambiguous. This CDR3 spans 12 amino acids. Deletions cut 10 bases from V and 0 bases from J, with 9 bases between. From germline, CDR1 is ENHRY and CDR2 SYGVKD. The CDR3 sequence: CATRSMNTEAFF. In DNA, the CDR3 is TGTGCCACAAGGTCTATGAACACTGAAGCTTTCTTT.

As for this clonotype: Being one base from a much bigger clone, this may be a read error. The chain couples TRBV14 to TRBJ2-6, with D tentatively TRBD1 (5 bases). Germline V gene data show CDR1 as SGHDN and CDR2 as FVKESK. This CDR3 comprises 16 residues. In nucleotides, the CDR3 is TGTGCCAGCAGCCCAGTAATTAGTTCTGGGGCCAACGGCCTGACTTTC. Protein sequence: CASSPVISSGANGLTF.

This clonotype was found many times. This CDR3 is CASSQSSNQPQHF. For the CDR3, the DNA is TGTGCCAGCAGCCAATCAAGCAATCAGCCCCAGCATTTT. J is TRBJ1-5 and V is TRBV4-2, with D uncertain. The germline V gene encodes CDR1 LGHNA and CDR2 YNFKEQ. This CDR3 contains 13 residues. V was cut by 2 bases and J by 1 base, with 3 bases left in between.

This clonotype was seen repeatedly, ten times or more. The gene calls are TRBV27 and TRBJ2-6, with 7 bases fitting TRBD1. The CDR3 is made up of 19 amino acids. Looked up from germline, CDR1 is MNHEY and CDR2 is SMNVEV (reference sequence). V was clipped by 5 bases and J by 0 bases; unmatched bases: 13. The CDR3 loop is CASSPPGQITGSGANVLTF. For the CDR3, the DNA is TGTGCCAGCAGTCCGCCGGGACAGATCACAGGCTCTGGGGCCAACGTCCTGACTTTC.

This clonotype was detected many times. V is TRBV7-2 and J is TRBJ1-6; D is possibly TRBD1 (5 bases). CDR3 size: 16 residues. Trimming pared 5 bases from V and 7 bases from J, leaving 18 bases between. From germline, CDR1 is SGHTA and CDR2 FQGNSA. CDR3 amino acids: CASSARTGTQNSPLHF. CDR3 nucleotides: TGTGCCAGCAGCGCCCGAACCGGGACGCAGAATTCACCCCTCCACTTT.

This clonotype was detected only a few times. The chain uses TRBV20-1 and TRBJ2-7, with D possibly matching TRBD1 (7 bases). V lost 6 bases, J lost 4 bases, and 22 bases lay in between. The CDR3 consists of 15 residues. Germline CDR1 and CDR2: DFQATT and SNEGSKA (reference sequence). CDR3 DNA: TGCAGTGCACCTCACACAGGGGTAGGGGGGTACGAGCAGTACTTC. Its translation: CSAPHTGVGGYEQYF.

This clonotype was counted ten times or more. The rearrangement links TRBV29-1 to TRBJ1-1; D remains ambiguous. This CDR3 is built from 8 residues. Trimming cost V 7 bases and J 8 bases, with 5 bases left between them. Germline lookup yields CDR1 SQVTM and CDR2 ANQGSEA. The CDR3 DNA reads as TGCAGCGATAGCGAAGCTTTCTTT. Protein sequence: CSDSEAFF.

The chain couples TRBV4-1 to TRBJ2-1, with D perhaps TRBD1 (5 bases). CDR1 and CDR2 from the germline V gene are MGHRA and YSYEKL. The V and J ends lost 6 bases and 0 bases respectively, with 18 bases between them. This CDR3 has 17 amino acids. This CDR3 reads CASRPGPLTSSYNEQFF. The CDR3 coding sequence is TGCGCCAGCAGACCAGGGCCACTCACAAGCTCCTACAATGAGCAGTTCTTC.

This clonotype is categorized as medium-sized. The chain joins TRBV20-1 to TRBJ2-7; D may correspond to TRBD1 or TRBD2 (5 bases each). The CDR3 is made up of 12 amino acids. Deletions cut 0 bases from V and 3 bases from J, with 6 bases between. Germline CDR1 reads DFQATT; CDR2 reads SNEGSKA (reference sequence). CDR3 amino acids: CSARDGGYEQYF. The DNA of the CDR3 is TGCAGTGCTAGAGATGGGGGCTACGAGCAGTACTTC.

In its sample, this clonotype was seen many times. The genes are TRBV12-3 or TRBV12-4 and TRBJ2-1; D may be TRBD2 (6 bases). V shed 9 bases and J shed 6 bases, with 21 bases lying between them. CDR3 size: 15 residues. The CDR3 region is CASSLREKEGNEQFF. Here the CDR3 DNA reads TGTGCCAGTTCCCTACGCGAAAAGGAGGGCAATGAGCAGTTCTTC.

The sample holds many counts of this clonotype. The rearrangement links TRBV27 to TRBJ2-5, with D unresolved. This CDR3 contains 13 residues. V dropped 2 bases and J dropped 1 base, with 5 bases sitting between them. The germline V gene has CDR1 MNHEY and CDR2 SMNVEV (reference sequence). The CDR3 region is CASSLIPQETQYF. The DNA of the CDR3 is TGTGCCAGCAGTTTAATCCCCCAAGAGACCCAGTACTTC.